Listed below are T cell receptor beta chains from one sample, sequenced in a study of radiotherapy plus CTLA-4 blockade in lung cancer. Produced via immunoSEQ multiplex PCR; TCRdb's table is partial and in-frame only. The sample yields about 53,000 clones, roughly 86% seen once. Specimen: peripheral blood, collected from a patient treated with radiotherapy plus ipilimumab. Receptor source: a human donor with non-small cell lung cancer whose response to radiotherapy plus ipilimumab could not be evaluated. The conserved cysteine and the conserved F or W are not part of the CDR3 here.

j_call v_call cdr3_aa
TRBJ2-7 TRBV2 ASSDGQGLDYEQY
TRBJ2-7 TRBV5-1 ASSRGGTDYEQY
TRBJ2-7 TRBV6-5 ASSERNSLEQY
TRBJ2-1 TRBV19 ASSRSGSYNEQF
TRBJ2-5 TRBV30 AWSPWSGRNQETQY
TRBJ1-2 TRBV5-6 ASSYRDRGSYGYT
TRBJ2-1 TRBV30 AWSGTSGRYNEQF
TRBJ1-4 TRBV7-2 ASSPGTGGGIATNEKLF
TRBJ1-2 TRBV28 ASSLSGRGRVDT
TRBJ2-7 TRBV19 ASSPGTATYEQY
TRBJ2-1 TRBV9 ASSALTSGGYNEQF
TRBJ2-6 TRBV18 ASSLDGGGAGANVLT
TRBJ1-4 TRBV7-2 ASSLAGTVGEKLF
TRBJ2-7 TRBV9 ASSVGAGGLYEQY
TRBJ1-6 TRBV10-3 AISIDRYNSPLH
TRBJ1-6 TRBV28 ASTQVDSPLH
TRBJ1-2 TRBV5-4 ASSSKEGRNYGYT
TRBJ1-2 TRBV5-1 ASSSQGLDYGYT
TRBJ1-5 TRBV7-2 ASSSGISNQPQH
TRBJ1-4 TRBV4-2 ASSQDLGHVGQGNEKLF
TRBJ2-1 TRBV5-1 VSSIAGGHNEQF
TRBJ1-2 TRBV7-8 ASSSEIANYGYT
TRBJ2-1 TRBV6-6 ASSPLAVRNSNEQF
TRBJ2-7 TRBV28 ASSRGQGSYEQY
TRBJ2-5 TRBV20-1 SAQRGETQY
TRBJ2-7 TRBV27 ASSSHQTGRYEQY
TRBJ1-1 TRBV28 ASSFARGNTEAF
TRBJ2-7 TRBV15 ATSAGSYEQY
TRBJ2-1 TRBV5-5 ASRATGDAYNEQF
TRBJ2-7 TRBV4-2 ASSPGGVFAPYEQY
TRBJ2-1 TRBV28 ASSITAGNEQF
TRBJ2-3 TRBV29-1 SVGGTDTQY
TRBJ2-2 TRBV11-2 ASSTGAKTSGVGELF
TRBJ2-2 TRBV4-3 ASSQVAGGLGELF
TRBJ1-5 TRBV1 TSSPGTDQPQH
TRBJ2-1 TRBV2 AITDRIYNEQF
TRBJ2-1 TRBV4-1 ASSQGMGQRTYNEQF
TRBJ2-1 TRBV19 ASSIETRQYNEQF
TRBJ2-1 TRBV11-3 ASSLDWAASDNEQF
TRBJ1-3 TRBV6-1 ASSLSGVPGNTIY
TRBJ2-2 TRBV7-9 ACRHLSGQWNTGELF
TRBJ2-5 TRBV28 ASRKGQGGETQY
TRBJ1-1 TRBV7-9 ASSTNREAF
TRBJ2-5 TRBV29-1 SVNGREAGGVQETQY
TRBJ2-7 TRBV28 ASSTYRGEQY
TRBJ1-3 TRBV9 ASSGHRGLSGNTIY
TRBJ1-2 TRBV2 ASRMTWGYT
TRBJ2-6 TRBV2 ASTSGQGTGANVLT
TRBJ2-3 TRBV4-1 ASRKEAQDTQY
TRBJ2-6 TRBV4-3 ASSPQEEAGANVLT
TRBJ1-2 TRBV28 ASSLNNGYT
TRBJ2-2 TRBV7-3 ASSLTDWTGELF